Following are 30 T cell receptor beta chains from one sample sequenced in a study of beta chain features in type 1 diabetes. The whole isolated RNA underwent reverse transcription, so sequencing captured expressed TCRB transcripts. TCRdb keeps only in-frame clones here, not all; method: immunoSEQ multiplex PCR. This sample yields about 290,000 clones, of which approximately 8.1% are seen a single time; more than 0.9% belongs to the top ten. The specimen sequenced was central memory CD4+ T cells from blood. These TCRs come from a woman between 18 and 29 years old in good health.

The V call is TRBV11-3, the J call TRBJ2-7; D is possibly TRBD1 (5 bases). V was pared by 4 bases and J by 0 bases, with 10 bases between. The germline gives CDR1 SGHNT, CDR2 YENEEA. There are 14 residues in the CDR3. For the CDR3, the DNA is TGTGCCAGCAGCTCTAGGGGCTTCTCCTACGAGCAGTACTTC. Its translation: CASSSRGFSYEQYF.

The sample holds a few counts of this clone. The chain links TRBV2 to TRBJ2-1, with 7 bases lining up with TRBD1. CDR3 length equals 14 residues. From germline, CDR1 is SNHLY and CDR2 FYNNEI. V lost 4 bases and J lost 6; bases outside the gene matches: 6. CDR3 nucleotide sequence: TGTGCCAGCAGTGGGACAGGTACCCCCAATGAGCAGTTCTTC. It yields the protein CASSGTGTPNEQFF.

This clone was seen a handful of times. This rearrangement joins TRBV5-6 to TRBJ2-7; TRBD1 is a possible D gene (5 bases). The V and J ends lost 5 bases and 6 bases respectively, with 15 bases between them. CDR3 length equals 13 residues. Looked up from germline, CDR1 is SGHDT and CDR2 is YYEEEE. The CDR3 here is CASSSSGLREQYF. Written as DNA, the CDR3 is TGTGCCAGCAGTTCCTCAGGGCTGCGCGAGCAGTACTTC. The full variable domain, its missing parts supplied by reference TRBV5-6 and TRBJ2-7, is DAGVTQSPTHLIKTRGQQVTLRCSPKSGHDTVSWYQQALGQGPQFIFQYYEEEERQRGNFPDRFSGHQFPNYSSELNVNALLLGDSALYLCASSSSGLREQYFGPGTRLTVT.

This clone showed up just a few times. The CDR3 protein is CASSQVGQGAGYGYTF. CDR3 in DNA: TGCGCCAGCAGCCAAGTTGGACAGGGAGCAGGCTATGGCTACACCTTC. The gene calls are TRBV4-3 and TRBJ1-2, with 8 bases matching TRBD1. Germline V lookup: CDR1 LGHNA, CDR2 YSLEER. V shed 1 base, J shed 4 bases, and the junction held 8 bases outside the gene matches. The CDR3 has 16 residues.

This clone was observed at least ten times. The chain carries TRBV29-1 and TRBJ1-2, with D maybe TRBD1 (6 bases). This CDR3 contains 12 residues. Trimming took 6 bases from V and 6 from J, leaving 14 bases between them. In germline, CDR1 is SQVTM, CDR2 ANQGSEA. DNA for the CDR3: TGCAGCGTCCTACAGGGTTATAATGGCTACACCTTC. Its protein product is CSVLQGYNGYTF.

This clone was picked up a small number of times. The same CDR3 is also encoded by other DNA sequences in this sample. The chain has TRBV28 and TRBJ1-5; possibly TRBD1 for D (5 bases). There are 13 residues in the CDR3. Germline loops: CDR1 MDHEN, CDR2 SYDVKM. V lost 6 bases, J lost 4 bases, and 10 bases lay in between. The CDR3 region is CASSLGPNQPQHF. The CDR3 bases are TGTGCCAGCAGCCTGGGACCAAATCAGCCCCAGCATTTT.

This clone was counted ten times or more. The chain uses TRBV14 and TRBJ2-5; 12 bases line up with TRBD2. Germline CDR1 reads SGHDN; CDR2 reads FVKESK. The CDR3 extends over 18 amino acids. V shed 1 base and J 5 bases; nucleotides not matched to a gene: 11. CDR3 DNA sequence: TGTGCCAGCAGCCAAGCCTGGACTAGCGGGACTCTAAGGGAGACCCAGTACTTC. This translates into CASSQAWTSGTLRETQYF.

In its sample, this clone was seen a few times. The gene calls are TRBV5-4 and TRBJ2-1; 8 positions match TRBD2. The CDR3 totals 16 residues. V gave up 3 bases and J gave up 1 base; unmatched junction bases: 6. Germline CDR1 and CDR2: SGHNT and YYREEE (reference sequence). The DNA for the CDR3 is TGTGCCAGCAGCTCGCCCATAGCGGGGTCCTACAATGAGCAGTTCTTC. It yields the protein CASSSPIAGSYNEQFF.

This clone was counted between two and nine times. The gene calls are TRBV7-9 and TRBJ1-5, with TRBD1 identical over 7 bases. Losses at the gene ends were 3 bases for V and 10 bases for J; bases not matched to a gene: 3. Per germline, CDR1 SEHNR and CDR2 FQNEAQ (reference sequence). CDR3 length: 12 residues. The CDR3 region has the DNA TGTGCCAGCAGCTTGCAGGGGGGACCCCAGCATTTT. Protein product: CASSLQGGPQHF.

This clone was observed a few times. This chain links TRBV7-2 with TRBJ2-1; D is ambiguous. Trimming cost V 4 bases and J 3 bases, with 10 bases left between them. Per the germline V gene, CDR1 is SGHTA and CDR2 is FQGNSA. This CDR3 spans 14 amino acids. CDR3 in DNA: TGTGCCAGCAGCTCAAGCTGGAACTACAATGAGCAGTTCTTC. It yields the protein CASSSSWNYNEQFF. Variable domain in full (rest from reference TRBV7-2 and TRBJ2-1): GAGVSQSPSNKVTEKGKDVELRCDPISGHTALYWYRQSLGQGLEFLIYFQGNSAPDKSGLPSDRFSAERTGGSVSTLTIQRTQQEDSAVYLCASSSSWNYNEQFFGPGTRLTVL.

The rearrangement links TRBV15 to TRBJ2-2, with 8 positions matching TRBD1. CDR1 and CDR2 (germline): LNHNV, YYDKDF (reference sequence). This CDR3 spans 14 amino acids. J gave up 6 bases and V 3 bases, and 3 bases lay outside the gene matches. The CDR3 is CATSSLTGAGELFF. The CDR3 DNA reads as TGTGCCACCAGCAGCCTGACAGGGGCCGGGGAGCTGTTTTTT.

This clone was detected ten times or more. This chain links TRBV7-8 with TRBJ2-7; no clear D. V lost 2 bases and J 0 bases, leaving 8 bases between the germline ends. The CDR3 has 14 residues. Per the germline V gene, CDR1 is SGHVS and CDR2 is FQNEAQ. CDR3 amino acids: CASSLRLVSYEQYF. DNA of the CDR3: TGTGCCAGCAGCTTACGTCTCGTCTCCTACGAGCAGTACTTC.

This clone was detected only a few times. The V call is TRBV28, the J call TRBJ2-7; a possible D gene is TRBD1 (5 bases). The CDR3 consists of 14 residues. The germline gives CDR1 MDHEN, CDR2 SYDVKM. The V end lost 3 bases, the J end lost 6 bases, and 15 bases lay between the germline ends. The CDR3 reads CASSLGPHRREQYF. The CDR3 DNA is TGTGCCAGCAGTTTGGGGCCTCATCGACGCGAGCAGTACTTC.

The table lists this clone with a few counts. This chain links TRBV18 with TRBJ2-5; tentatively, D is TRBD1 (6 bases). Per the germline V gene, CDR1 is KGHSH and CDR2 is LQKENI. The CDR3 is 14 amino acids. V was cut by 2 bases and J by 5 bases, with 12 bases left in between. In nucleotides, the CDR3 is TGTGCCAGCTCACCAGGACAGAGCATGGAGACCCAGTACTTC. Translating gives CASSPGQSMETQYF.

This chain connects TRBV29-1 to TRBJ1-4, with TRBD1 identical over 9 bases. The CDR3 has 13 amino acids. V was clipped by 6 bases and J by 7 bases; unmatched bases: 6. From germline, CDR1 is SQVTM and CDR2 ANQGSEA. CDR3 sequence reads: CSVTGGFAEKLFF. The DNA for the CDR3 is TGCAGCGTAACAGGGGGCTTTGCTGAAAAACTGTTTTTT.

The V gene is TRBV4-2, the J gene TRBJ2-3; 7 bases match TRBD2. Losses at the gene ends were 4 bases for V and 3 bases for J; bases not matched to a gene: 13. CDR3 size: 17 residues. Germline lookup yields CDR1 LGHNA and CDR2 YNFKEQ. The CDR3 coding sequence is TGTGCCAGCAGCCCCTTAAGTCCCCTAGCGGAGACAGATACGCAGTATTTT. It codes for CASSPLSPLAETDTQYF.

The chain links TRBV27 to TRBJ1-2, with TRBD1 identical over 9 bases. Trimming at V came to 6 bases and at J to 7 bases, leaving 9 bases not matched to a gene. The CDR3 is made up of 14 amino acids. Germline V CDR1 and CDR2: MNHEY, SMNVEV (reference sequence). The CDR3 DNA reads TGTGCCAGCAGACCGAGACAGGGACAGGGTGGCTACACCTTC. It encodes CASRPRQGQGGYTF.

CDR3 amino acids: CASSLYGTVNTEAFF. In DNA form, the CDR3 reads TGTGCCAGCAGTTTATACGGGACCGTGAACACTGAAGCTTTCTTT. The chain combines TRBV6-1 with TRBJ1-1, with D perhaps matching TRBD1 (5 bases). Trimming removed 5 bases from V and 0 bases from J, with 13 bases in between. The length of the CDR3 is 15 residues. CDR1 is MNHNS, CDR2 SASEGT, per germline.

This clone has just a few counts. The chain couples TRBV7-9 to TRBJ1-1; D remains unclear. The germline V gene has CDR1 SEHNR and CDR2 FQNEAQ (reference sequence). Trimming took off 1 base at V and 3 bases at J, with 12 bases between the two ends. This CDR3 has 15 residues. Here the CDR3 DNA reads TGTGCCAGCAGCTTAGTTCTGGGATGGGACACTGAAGCTTTCTTT. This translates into CASSLVLGWDTEAFF.

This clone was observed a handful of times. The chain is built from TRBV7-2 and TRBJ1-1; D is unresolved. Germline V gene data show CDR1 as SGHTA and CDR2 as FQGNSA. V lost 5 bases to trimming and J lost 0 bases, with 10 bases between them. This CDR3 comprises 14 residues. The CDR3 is CASSAGHMNTEAFF. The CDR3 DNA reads TGTGCCAGCAGCGCCGGGCACATGAACACTGAAGCTTTCTTT. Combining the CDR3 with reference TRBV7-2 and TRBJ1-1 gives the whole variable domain GAGVSQSPSNKVTEKGKDVELRCDPISGHTALYWYRQSLGQGLEFLIYFQGNSAPDKSGLPSDRFSAERTGGSVSTLTIQRTQQEDSAVYLCASSAGHMNTEAFFGQGTRLTVV.

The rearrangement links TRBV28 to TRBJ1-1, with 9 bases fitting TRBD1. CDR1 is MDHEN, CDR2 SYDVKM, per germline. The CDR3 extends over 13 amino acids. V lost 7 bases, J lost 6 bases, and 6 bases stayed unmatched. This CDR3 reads CASKLGQGAEAFF. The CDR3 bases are TGTGCCAGCAAGCTGGGACAGGGTGCTGAAGCTTTCTTT.

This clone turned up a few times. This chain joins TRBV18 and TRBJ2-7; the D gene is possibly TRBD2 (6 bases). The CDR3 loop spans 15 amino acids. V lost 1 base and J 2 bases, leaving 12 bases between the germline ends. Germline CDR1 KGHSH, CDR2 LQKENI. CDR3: CASSPRTTQTYEQYF. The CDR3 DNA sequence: TGTGCCAGCTCACCACGGACTACCCAAACCTACGAGCAGTACTTC.

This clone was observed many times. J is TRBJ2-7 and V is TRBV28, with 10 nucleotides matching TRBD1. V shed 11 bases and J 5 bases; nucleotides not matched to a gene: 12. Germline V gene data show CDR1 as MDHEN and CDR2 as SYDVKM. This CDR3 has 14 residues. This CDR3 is CARLCWDRGHEQYV. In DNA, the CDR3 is TGTGCCCGACTTTGTTGGGACAGGGGCCACGAGCAGTACGTC.

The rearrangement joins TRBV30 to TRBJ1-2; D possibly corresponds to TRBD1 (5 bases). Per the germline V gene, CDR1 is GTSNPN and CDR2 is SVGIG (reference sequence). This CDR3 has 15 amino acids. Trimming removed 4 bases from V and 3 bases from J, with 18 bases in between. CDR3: CAWIRPGRGDYGYTF. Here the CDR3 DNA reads TGTGCCTGGATTCGACCAGGGCGAGGGGACTATGGCTACACCTTC.

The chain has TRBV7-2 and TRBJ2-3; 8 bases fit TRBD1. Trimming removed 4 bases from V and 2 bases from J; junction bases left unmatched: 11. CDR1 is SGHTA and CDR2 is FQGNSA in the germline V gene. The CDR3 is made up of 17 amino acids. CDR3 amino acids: CASSSTGQGGFTDTQYF. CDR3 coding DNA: TGTGCCAGCAGCTCGACCGGACAGGGCGGGTTCACAGATACGCAGTATTTT.

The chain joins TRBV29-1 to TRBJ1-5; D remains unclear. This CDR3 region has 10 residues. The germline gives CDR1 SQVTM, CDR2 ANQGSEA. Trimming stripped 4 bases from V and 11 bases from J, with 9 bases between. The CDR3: CSVGEGTQHF. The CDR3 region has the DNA TGCAGCGTTGGGGAGGGAACCCAGCATTTT.

Here the CDR3 DNA reads TGTGCCAGCAGCTCCCCCCCCGGGAGGGCCTATGAGCAGTTCTTC. This gives the protein CASSSPPGRAYEQFF. The chain combines TRBV11-2 with TRBJ2-1; TRBD2 matches 8 bases. Germline CDR1 and CDR2: SGHAT and FQNNGV. Germline trimming cut 4 bases from V and 8 bases from J; bases unmatched to any gene: 10. CDR3 length: 15 amino acids. The full variable domain, with the rest looked up from reference TRBV11-2 and TRBJ2-1, is EAGVAQSPRYKIIEKRQSVAFWCNPISGHATLYWYQQILGQGPKLLIQFQNNGVVDDSQLPKDRFSAERLKGVDSTLKIQPAKLEDSAVYLCASSSPPGRAYEQFFGPGTRLTVL.

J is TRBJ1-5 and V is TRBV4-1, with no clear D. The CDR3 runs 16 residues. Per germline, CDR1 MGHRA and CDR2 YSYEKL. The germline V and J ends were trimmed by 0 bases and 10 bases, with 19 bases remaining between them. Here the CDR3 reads CASSQDLVPGSDPQHF. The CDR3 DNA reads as TGCGCCAGCAGCCAAGATTTGGTACCGGGCAGTGATCCCCAGCATTTT.

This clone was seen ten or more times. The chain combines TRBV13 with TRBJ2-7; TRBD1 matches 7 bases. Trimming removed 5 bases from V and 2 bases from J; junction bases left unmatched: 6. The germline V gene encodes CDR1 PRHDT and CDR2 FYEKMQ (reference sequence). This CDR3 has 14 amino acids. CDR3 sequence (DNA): TGTGCCAGCAGCCGACAGGGAATAGCCTACGAGCAGTACGTC. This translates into CASSRQGIAYEQYV.

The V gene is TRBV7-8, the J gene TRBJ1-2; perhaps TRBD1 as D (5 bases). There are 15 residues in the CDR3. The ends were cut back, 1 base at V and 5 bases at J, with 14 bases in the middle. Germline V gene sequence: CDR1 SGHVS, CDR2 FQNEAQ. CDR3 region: CASSLVRGSGYGYTF. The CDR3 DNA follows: TGTGCCAGCAGCTTAGTGAGGGGTTCGGGATATGGCTACACCTTC. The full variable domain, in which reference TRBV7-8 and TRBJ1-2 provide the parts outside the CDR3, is GAGVSQSPRYKVAKRGQDVALRCDPISGHVSLFWYQQALGQGPEFLTYFQNEAQLDKSGLPSDRFFAERPEGSVSTLKIQRTQQEDSAVYLCASSLVRGSGYGYTFGSGTRLTVV.